This T cell receptor (beta chain) comes out of a study of blood T cell repertoires in COVID-19. Overall study: COVID-19 samples collected from the United States, Italy and Spain covered acute and convalescent phases. T cells, B-cell-depleted T cells, or PBMCs provided the cDNA or gDNA that served as material.

Only in-frame clones appear in the TCRdb table, and some are missing; sequencing was by immunoSEQ multiplex PCR. The sample carries some 110,000 clones, 70% to 90% recorded once. This CDR3 spans 17 amino acids. The J segment lost 6 bases and the V segment lost 3 bases, leaving 13 bases of the junction unmatched. Germline CDR1 is KGHSH and CDR2 is LQKENI. The V call is TRBV18, the J call TRBJ2-3; 9 bases fit TRBD2. The receptor's source is a man in his forties or fifties with acute or convalescent COVID-19. Material: peripheral blood. CDR3 coding DNA: TGTGCCAGCTCACCTTTTCAAATAGCGGGGGAAATTGATACGCAGTATTTT. Encoded protein: CASSPFQIAGEIDTQYF.